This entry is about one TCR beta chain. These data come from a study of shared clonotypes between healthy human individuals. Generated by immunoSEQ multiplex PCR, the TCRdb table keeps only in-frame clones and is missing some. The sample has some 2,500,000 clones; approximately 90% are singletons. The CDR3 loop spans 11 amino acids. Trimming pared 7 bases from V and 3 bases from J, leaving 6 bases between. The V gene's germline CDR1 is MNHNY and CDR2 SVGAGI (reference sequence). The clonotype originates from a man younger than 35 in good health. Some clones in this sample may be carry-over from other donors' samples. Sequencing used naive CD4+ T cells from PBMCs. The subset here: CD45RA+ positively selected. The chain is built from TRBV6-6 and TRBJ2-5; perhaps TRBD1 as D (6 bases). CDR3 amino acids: CASTGEETQYF. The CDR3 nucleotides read TGTGCCAGCACAGGGGAAGAGACCCAGTACTTC.